This T cell receptor beta chain was captured by sequencing in a study of blood T cell repertoires in COVID-19. This clone was counted at least ten times. The repertoire was sequenced with immunoSEQ multiplex PCR; TCRdb's copy has only in-frame clones and lacks some. The sample holds under 300,000 clones, nearly 85% seen once. Germline assignment: CDR1 MDHEN and CDR2 SYDVKM. CDR3 length equals 12 residues. V was cut by 2 bases and J by 6 bases, with 7 bases left in between. The clonotype comes from a human donor in a cohort sampled during active COVID-19. Sequenced material: peripheral blood. This chain joins TRBV28 and TRBJ1-2, with unresolved D. DNA of the CDR3: TGTGCCAGCAGTTTAATGACTGATGGCTACACCTTC. This translates into CASSLMTDGYTF.